The present T cell receptor beta chain was sequenced within a study of molecular identifiers for immune sequencing clone quantification (dated by TCRdb to about 2018). Turning to the overall study: In a replicate experiment, RNA from about 20,000 or 100,000 naive CD8 T cells was split into five aliquots, four of which were sequenced. The study was a methods study using CD8 T cells to benchmark molecular-identifier clustering-based TCR repertoire sequencing (MIDCIRS) and TCR RNA copy counting. General conclusions and limits of the study: When barcode sub-clustering was left out, chimeric consensus sequences inflated TCR diversity, with chimeras reaching as high as 47%. The naive libraries included spiked-in Jurkat TCR RNA (10 copies' worth), and this Jurkat TCR RNA is not part of the donor repertoire. In CMV-specific effector cells, clones with more than 20 RNA copies accounted for over 97% of molecules, whereas in naive cells such clones accounted for under 1%. Spiked-in Jurkat TCR RNA equivalent to a single cell was reported to be detectable even among 750,000 to 1,000,000 naive CD8 T cells. Around 2.9 recovered TCR RNA copies per cell were obtained by modeling, versus roughly 9.1 by digital PCR, implying a capture efficiency of 25% to 35%. Identical TCR molecules sharing a barcode could cause highly expanded clone sizes to be underestimated.

To note about this clonotype: The specificity of this receptor is unknown. The input lacks base qualities; no much larger clone sits a single base away.

The CDR3 runs 15 amino acids, cysteine and phenylalanine included. The sequence is cut down to CDR3 DNA, 45 bases in frame from base 1. The germline V gene supplies CDR1 MDHEN and CDR2 SYDVKM. The germline ends are 11 bases apart after V is trimmed by 1 base and J by 2 bases. Libraries of naive CD8 T cells were built from anywhere between about 19,000 and 1,000,000 sorted cells, with 10%, 30% or 50% of the purified RNA used. On a BD FACSAria II, naive CD8 T cells were FACS-sorted as CD8+CD4-CCR7+CD45RA+ and collected into RLT Plus buffer. Detection sensitivity was tested by spiking Jurkat RNA equal to some 11 TCR copies' worth into samples containing 20,000-1,000,000 naive CD8 T cells. Enrichment of CD8 T cells was performed with RosetteSep CD8+ T Cell Enrichment Cocktail and Ficoll-Paque, after which ACK red cell lysis was carried out. The library was produced with PCR. This sample was sequenced with a NextSeq 500. Bulk TCR libraries were generated as previously described, with the TCR primers listed in Table S5 used. The Qiagen AllPrep DNA/RNA kit was used to purify total RNA. Reads from multiple sequencing runs of the same library were pooled before analysis. The source study handled its data this way. Reads were retained only if an exact TCR constant sequence was present, and the retained reads were trimmed to 150 nt and grouped according to their 12-nt molecular barcodes. Reads within each barcode group were sub-clustered using a 15% Levenshtein threshold, and quality-weighted consensus sequences were constructed for each RNA molecule. Non-functional sequences were excluded, and lower-count sequences lying one edit away from another sequence were also excluded. On the basis of fitting two negative binomial distributions, barcode sub-clusters with fewer than 20% of the maximum read count were discarded. Using fastp trimming at Q25 and MiXCR clonotype assembly, TCRdb reanalyzed the public sequencing data and kept in-frame beta chains. Rows merge per CDR3 protein into single entries with the most common DNA and genes. The V and J calls reflect TCRdb's pipeline rather than the authors' work. Counted in this sample were approximately 630,000 distinct CDR3 sequences; over 25% of them appeared once. The ten top clones hold approximately 0.75% of the sample.

The clonotype comes from a human donor in good health. Some libraries in this study had Jurkat cell RNA spiked in. The V and J genes are TRBV28 and TRBJ2-5; tentative D gene TRBD2, with 6 bases matching. Sample: naive CD8+ T cells from blood, with Jurkat cell RNA spiked in. The cell subset or site label of this sample denotes: FACS-sorted CD8+CD4-CCR7+CD45RA+ naive T cells. The CDR3 in this case is CASSLSGEGQETQYF. The DNA sequence reads TGTGCCAGCAGTTTATCGGGAGAAGGTCAAGAGACCCAGTACTTC.